This T cell receptor (beta chain) was retrieved from a study of T cell changes during pregnancy in multiple sclerosis. The CDR3 consists of 15 residues. CDR1 is LGHNA, CDR2 YNFKEQ, per germline. V lost 1 base and J lost 5, with 15 bases in between. The table came from immunoSEQ multiplex PCR; TCRdb's copy has only in-frame clones and leaves some out. The data contain around 21,000 clones, approximately 86% of them singletons. The genes are TRBV4-2 and TRBJ2-7; D is uncertain. This clonotype was obtained from a female donor in good health, enrolled as a control in a pregnancy study. Here the sequenced sample was CD8+ T cells from peripheral blood mononuclear cells, taken after pregnancy. As DNA, the CDR3 is TGTGCCAGCAGCCAAGGTCCGCGGCCCGGTGACGAGCAGTACTTC. Protein product: CASSQGPRPGDEQYF.